This record concerns one T cell receptor beta chain sequence. The data originate from a study of blood T cell repertoires in COVID-19. Clones were read by immunoSEQ multiplex PCR, and TCRdb kept only the in-frame ones, dropping some. Among 540,000 or so clones listed, about 88% were seen once. The CDR3 spans 13 residues. Germline V gene lookup returns CDR1 MNHNS and CDR2 SASEGT. V shed 4 bases and J 4 bases; nucleotides not matched to a gene: 0. V is TRBV6-1 and J is TRBJ2-5, with 10 positions matching TRBD1. The sequence was obtained from a woman in her forties or fifties with COVID-19, enrolled during active disease. The sample comprised peripheral blood. This CDR3 is CASSGTGGETQYF. CDR3 DNA: TGTGCCAGCAGTGGGACAGGGGGAGAGACCCAGTACTTC.